The 22 T cell receptor beta chains below all came from one sample that was sequenced in a study of early T cells in non-severe SARS-CoV-2 infection. In TCRdb, the 5' RACE reads were re-called with MiXCR into one record per CDR3 protein. Of 90,000 or so distinct CDR3 sequences listed, about 16% were seen once; the top ten hold roughly 6%. Sequenced input: whole blood. Source of these receptors: an adult who was a healthcare worker with PCR-confirmed SARS-CoV-2 infection or an uninfected control (not recorded which).

This chain uses TRBV11-1 with TRBJ2-3; unclear D gene. From germline, CDR1 is SGHAT and CDR2 FQDESV (reference sequence). Trimming cost V 2 bases and J 2 bases, with 5 bases left between them. This CDR3 comprises 13 residues. For the CDR3, the DNA is TGTGCCAGCAGCTTACCCTACACAGATACGCAGTATTTT. Translating gives CASSLPYTDTQYF. The entire variable domain, with the rest obtained from reference TRBV11-1 and TRBJ2-3, is as follows: EAEVAQSPRYKITEKSQAVAFWCDPISGHATLYWYRQILGQGPELLVQFQDESVVDDSQLPKDRFSAERLKGVDSTLKIQPAELGDSAMYLCASSLPYTDTQYFGPGTRLTVL.

This clonotype was detected many times. The V gene is TRBV18, the J gene TRBJ1-2; tentatively, D is TRBD1 (5 bases). The CDR3 consists of 13 residues. The V and J ends lost 5 bases and 2 bases respectively, with 9 bases between them. Germline V lookup: CDR1 KGHSH, CDR2 LQKENI. The CDR3 spells CASSATENYGYTF. DNA for the CDR3: TGTGCCAGCTCAGCGACAGAAAACTATGGCTACACCTTC.

By frequency in the sample, this clonotype is large. V is TRBV15 and J is TRBJ2-1; TRBD2 aligns across 13 bases. V lost 0 bases, J lost 6 bases, and 26 bases stayed unmatched. CDR1 LNHNV and CDR2 YYDKDF come from the germline V gene (reference sequence). This CDR3 is built from 24 residues. The CDR3 bases are TGTGCCACCAGCAGAGATCCATTGGTTTCGGGGCTAAGGACTAGCGGGAGCCTTCTCAATGAGCAGTTCTTC. It yields the protein CATSRDPLVSGLRTSGSLLNEQFF.

The rearrangement joins TRBV5-1 to TRBJ1-5; no reliable D call. This CDR3 has 14 amino acids. Deletions cut 0 bases from V and 6 bases from J, with 10 bases between. The germline gives CDR1 SGHRS, CDR2 YFSETQ. DNA for the CDR3: TGCGCCAGCAGCTTGGACGGGGAAGGTCAGCCCCAGCATTTT. Its translation is CASSLDGEGQPQHF.

This clonotype has only one observation. The chain is built from TRBV9 and TRBJ2-3; D perhaps matches TRBD2 (6 bases). Deletions cut 2 bases from V and 3 bases from J, with 10 bases between. Germline V gives CDR1 SGDLS, CDR2 YYNGEE. This CDR3 has 14 residues. The CDR3 protein is CASSVWDLTDTQYF. DNA of the CDR3: TGTGCCAGCAGCGTGTGGGACTTAACAGATACGCAGTATTTT.

This clonotype was detected many times. This chain links TRBV7-3 with TRBJ2-2; D unclear. Trimming took off 1 base at V and 2 bases at J, with 8 bases between the two ends. Germline V CDR1 and CDR2: SGHTA, FQGTGA. The CDR3 runs to 15 residues. The CDR3: CASSLKPTNTGELFF. The CDR3 nucleotides read TGTGCCAGCAGCTTAAAGCCAACTAACACCGGGGAGCTGTTTTTT.

The genes are TRBV5-6 and TRBJ2-7, with D maybe TRBD2 (6 bases). The CDR3 consists of 14 residues. Germline CDR1 and CDR2: SGHDT and YYEEEE. V was clipped by 7 bases and J by 3 bases, with 17 bases between them. CDR3 residues: CASAVGGDDYEQYF. The CDR3 region has the DNA TGTGCCAGCGCGGTCGGGGGAGATGACTACGAGCAGTACTTC.

There are a few counts of this clonotype. The conserved final phenylalanine or tryptophan is absent from the CDR3, which likely points to a read error. This chain links TRBV12-3 or TRBV12-4 with TRBJ1-2; D not certain. This CDR3 has 12 amino acids. Trimming shortened V by 3 bases and J by 6 bases, and 8 bases separated the two germline ends. CDR3 residues: CASSFTQHGYTS. The CDR3 DNA sequence: TGTGCCAGCAGTTTCACACAGCATGGCTACACCTCC.

This clonotype was counted at least ten times. This chain uses TRBV5-4 with TRBJ2-2, with D possibly TRBD2 on 6 matching bases. The CDR3 runs to 15 residues. V shed 4 bases and J shed 6 bases, with 16 bases lying between them. Germline assignment: CDR1 SGHNT and CDR2 YYREEE (reference sequence). In nucleotides, the CDR3 is TGTGCCAGCAGCCGGGGGATCCCCCGCTCCGGGGAGCTGTTTTTT. It codes for CASSRGIPRSGELFF.

This clonotype was counted at least ten times. V is TRBV6-1 and J is TRBJ1-1; the D gene is possibly TRBD1 (5 bases). Trimming took off 6 bases at V and 0 bases at J, with 14 bases between the two ends. The CDR3 extends over 15 amino acids. Germline V CDR1 and CDR2: MNHNS, SASEGT. DNA of the CDR3: TGTGCCAGCAGGCCGGGACGGGGGATGAACACTGAAGCTTTCTTT. Translation gives CASRPGRGMNTEAFF.

The chain couples TRBV2 to TRBJ2-2; no reliable D call. The CDR3 is 15 amino acids. CDR1 and CDR2 from the germline V gene are SNHLY and FYNNEI. Trimming removed 4 bases from V and 9 bases from J, with 18 bases in between. The CDR3 reads CASSGPDPRSRELFF. The CDR3, as DNA: TGTGCCAGCAGTGGACCGGACCCCCGCTCTAGGGAGCTGTTTTTT. Together with reference TRBV2 and TRBJ2-2, the CDR3 gives the full variable domain: EPEVTQTPSHQVTQMGQEVILRCVPISNHLYFYWYRQILGQKVEFLVSFYNNEISEKSEIFDDQFSVERPDGSNFTLKIRSTKLEDSAMYFCASSGPDPRSRELFFGEGSRLTVL.

This clonotype occurred a few times. The chain is built from TRBV29-1 and TRBJ2-5, with D tentatively TRBD2 (5 bases). The length of the CDR3 is 13 residues. Germline loops: CDR1 SQVTM, CDR2 ANQGSEA. Between the trimmed V and J ends, which lost 8 bases and 2 bases, there was a span of 15 bases. CDR3 sequence: CSKLGGGQETQYF. The DNA of the CDR3 is TGCAGCAAACTGGGCGGCGGGCAAGAGACCCAGTACTTC.

This clonotype was picked up a small number of times. J is TRBJ1-2 and V is TRBV28; possible D gene TRBD1, 5 bases. From germline, CDR1 is MDHEN and CDR2 SYDVKM. CDR3 length: 12 amino acids. The V gene lost 8 bases and the J gene lost 5 bases, with 12 bases spanning the gap. CDR3 nucleotide sequence: TGTGCCAGCCAGAGGGGCGGGTATGGCTACACCTTC. It specifies CASQRGGYGYTF.

DNA for the CDR3: TGTGCCAGCAGCGTAGGGGGTAGCGGGGTCCCCTACAATTACAATGAGCAGTTCTTC. As protein: CASSVGGSGVPYNYNEQFF. This sequence joins TRBV9 and TRBJ2-1; 8 bases map to TRBD2. CDR3 size: 19 residues. Looked up from germline, CDR1 is SGDLS and CDR2 is YYNGEE. V lost 0 bases to trimming and J lost 4 bases; unmatched junction nucleotides: 15. The full variable domain, rest sourced from reference TRBV9 and TRBJ2-1, is DSGVTQTPKHLITATGQRVTLRCSPRSGDLSVYWYQQSLDQGLQFLIQYYNGEERAKGNILERFSAQQFPDLHSELNLSSLELGDSALYFCASSVGGSGVPYNYNEQFFGPGTRLTVL.

V and J are TRBV28 and TRBJ2-6; D remains ambiguous. The CDR3 runs 12 residues. Trimming shortened V by 7 bases and J by 4 bases, and 5 bases separated the two germline ends. CDR1 is MDHEN and CDR2 is SYDVKM in the germline V gene. This CDR3 reads CASKPGANVLTF. The CDR3 nucleotides read TGTGCCAGCAAACCCGGGGCCAACGTCCTGACTTTC.

This clonotype was counted between two and nine times. This chain joins TRBV11-2 and TRBJ2-1; 10 bases agree with TRBD2. The CDR3 loop spans 14 amino acids. The germline V gene encodes CDR1 SGHAT and CDR2 FQNNGV. Trimming at V came to 3 bases and at J to 7 bases, leaving 3 bases not matched to a gene. The CDR3: CASSFSGRLNEQFF. CDR3 DNA sequence: TGTGCCAGCAGCTTTAGCGGGAGGTTAAATGAGCAGTTCTTC. Combining the CDR3 with reference TRBV11-2 and TRBJ2-1 gives the whole variable domain EAGVAQSPRYKIIEKRQSVAFWCNPISGHATLYWYQQILGQGPKLLIQFQNNGVVDDSQLPKDRFSAERLKGVDSTLKIQPAKLEDSAVYLCASSFSGRLNEQFFGPGTRLTVL.

This clonotype was detected only a few times. This chain uses TRBV11-2 with TRBJ1-2; tentatively, D is TRBD1 (5 bases). CDR3 length: 14 residues. Germline V CDR1 and CDR2: SGHAT, FQNNGV. The V end was cut by 5 bases, the J end by 4 bases, with 14 bases between. CDR3 in amino acids: CASSPRQTSYGYTF. In DNA form, the CDR3 reads TGTGCCAGCAGCCCCAGACAGACAAGCTATGGCTACACCTTC.

This chain uses TRBV28 with TRBJ1-1; D not resolved. CDR1 and CDR2 (germline): MDHEN, SYDVKM. The CDR3 runs 11 residues. Deletions cut 6 bases from V and 6 bases from J, with 8 bases between. In nucleotides, the CDR3 is TGTGCCAGCAGCAAGCGATCTGAAGCTTTCTTT. Translation gives CASSKRSEAFF. Complete variable domain (other parts from reference TRBV28 and TRBJ1-1): DVKVTQSSRYLVKRTGEKVFLECVQDMDHENMFWYRQDPGLGLRLIYFSYDVKMKEKGDIPEGYSVSREKKERFSLILESASTNQTSMYLCASSKRSEAFFGQGTRLTVV.

In its sample, this clonotype was seen many times. This chain connects TRBV3-1 to TRBJ2-7; the match to TRBD2 covers 11 bases. The V gene's germline CDR1 is LGHDT and CDR2 YNNKEL (reference sequence). The CDR3 runs 15 residues. With 4 bases clipped from V and 4 bases from J, the junction kept 6 bases outside the gene matches. The CDR3 sequence: CASSPGLAGGYEQYF. Here the CDR3 DNA reads TGTGCCAGCAGCCCTGGACTAGCGGGCGGTTACGAGCAGTACTTC.

This clonotype was counted a few times. The chain employs TRBV20-1 and TRBJ2-2, with D perhaps matching TRBD1 (6 bases). Germline V lookup: CDR1 DFQATT, CDR2 SNEGSKA (reference sequence). CDR3 length: 12 residues. CDR3 amino acids: CSVDSRTGELFF. The CDR3 DNA reads TGCAGCGTGGACAGCCGCACCGGGGAGCTGTTTTTT.

This clonotype was seen a few times. The V call is TRBV28, the J call TRBJ2-7; 8 bases match TRBD2. The CDR3 is made up of 12 amino acids. After removal of 11 bases from V and 5 bases from J, the junction contained 8 bases not matched to a gene. Per the germline V gene, CDR1 is MDHEN and CDR2 is SYDVKM. CDR3 protein: CAAALAGNEQYF. The CDR3 bases are TGTGCCGCGGCTCTAGCGGGCAACGAGCAGTACTTC.

In this sample, this clonotype turned up a few times. V is TRBV28 and J is TRBJ1-2, with unresolved D. V was shortened by 3 bases and J by 5 bases, with 16 bases between the two germline ends. The germline CDR1 and CDR2 sequences are MDHEN and SYDVKM. The CDR3 runs 15 residues. The CDR3 here is CASSLAVSAIYGYTF. The DNA for the CDR3 is TGTGCCAGCAGTTTGGCGGTCAGCGCTATTTATGGCTACACCTTC.